This T cell receptor beta chain originates from a study of OX40 agonist ivuxolimab in advanced cancers. The study, taken as a whole, reports: The authors did not determine the antigen specificity of the expanded peripheral T cells.

Worth noting for this clone: The target antigen is unknown.

Libraries were prepared by immunoSEQ multiplex PCR; TCRdb keeps only in-frame clonotypes and omits some of them. The table records about 64,000 clones, approximately 81% of them present only once. This TCR derives from an adult with an advanced solid tumor such as melanoma, head and neck, liver or kidney cancer. Here the sequenced sample was CD4+ or CD8+ T cells sorted from blood, taken in a trial of the OX40 agonist ivuxolimab.

The CDR3 DNA reads as TGCAGCGTTGAAGGTTTCGACTATGGCTACACCTTC. It yields the protein CSVEGFDYGYTF. The chain has TRBV29-1 and TRBJ1-2; D uncertain. CDR1 is SQVTM, CDR2 ANQGSEA, per germline. This CDR3 has 12 residues. The V and J ends lost 1 base and 3 bases respectively, with 6 bases between them.